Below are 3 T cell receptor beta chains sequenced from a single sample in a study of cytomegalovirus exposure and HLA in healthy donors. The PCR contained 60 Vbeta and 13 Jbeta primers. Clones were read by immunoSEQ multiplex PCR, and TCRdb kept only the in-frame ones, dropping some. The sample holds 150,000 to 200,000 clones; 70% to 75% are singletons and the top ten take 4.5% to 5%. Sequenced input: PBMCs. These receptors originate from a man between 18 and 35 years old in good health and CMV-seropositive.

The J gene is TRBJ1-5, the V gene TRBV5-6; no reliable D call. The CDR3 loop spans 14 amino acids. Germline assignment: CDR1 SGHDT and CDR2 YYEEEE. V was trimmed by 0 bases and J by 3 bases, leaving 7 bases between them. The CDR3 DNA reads TGTGCCAGCAGCTTGGGACTAGTCAATCAGCCCCAGCATTTT. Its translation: CASSLGLVNQPQHF.

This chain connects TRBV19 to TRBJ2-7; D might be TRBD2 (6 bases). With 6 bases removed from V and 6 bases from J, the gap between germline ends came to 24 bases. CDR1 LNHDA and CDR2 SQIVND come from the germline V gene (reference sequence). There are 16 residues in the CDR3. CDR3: CASSPAGSGGLGEQYV. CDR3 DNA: TGTGCCAGTAGCCCGGCGGGATCCGGGGGACTGGGCGAGCAGTACGTC.

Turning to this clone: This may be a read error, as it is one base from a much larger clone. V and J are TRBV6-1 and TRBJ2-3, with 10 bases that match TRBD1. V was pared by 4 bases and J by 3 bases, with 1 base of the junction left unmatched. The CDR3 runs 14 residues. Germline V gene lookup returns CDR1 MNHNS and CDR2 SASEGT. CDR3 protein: CASSGTGGTDTQYF. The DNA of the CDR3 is TGTGCCAGCAGTGGGACAGGGGGAACAGATACGCAGTATTTT.